This TCR beta chain emerged from a study of blood T cell repertoires in COVID-19. Germline V gives CDR1 LGHDT, CDR2 YNNKEL (reference sequence). V was pared by 4 bases and J by 9 bases, with 15 bases between. This CDR3 region has 13 residues. The protocol was immunoSEQ multiplex PCR, while the TCRdb copy is restricted to in-frame clones and leaves out a portion. The table records over 150,000 clones, 65% to 85% of them present only once. The chain carries TRBV3-1 (or the pseudogene TRBV3-2) and TRBJ2-5; perhaps TRBD2 as D (5 bases). This clonotype originated in a man aged 40-50 years who had recovered from COVID-19. Sequencing used PBMCs or T cells enriched from blood (not recorded which). CDR3 sequence reads: CASSPRRLGAQYF. In nucleotides, the CDR3 is TGTGCCAGCAGCCCCCGACGGCTCGGGGCCCAGTACTTC.